This T cell receptor (beta chain) was obtained from a study of identical twins. Each CDR3 protein is one row after TCRdb ran MiXCR on the 5' RACE reads. The sample holds about 900,000 distinct CDR3 sequences, more than 9% seen once. This CDR3 is 16 amino acids long. V shed 5 bases and J 1 base; nucleotides not matched to a gene: 5. The same specimen was also included in a second study, on yellow fever vaccine responses in identical twins. From that report: The T cell response to vaccination in identical twins was reportedly partly convergent and partly personalized.

J is TRBJ2-2 and V is TRBV12-3 or TRBV12-4, with 9 bases matching TRBD2. The clonotype originates from a woman aged 18-35 years in good health. The sequencing sample was made of PBMCs. The CDR3 loop is CASSEAGGLNTGELFF. In DNA, the CDR3 is TGTGCCAGCAGTGAAGCGGGAGGTCTGAACACCGGGGAGCTGTTTTTT.